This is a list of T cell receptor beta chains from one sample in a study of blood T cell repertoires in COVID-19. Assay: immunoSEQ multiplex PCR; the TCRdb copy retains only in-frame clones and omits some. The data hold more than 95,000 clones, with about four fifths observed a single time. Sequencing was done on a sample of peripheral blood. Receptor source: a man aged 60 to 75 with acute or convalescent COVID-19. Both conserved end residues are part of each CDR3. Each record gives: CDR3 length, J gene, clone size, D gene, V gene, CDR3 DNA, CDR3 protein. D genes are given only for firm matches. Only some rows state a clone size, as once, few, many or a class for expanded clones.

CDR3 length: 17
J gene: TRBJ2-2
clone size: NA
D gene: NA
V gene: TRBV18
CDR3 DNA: TGTGCCAGCTCACCAACTAACAGGGTACGCGACACCGGGGAGCTGTTTTTT
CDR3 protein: CASSPTNRVRDTGELFF

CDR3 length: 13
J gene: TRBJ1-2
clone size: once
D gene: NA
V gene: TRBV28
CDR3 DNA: TGTGCCAGCAGTTTAGAGCTTAACTATGGCTACACCTTC
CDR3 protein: CASSLELNYGYTF

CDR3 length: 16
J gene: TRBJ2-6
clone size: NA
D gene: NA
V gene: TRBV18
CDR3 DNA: TGTGCCAGCTCACCCCAGGGGATCGCTGGGGCCAACGTCCTGACTTTC
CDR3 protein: CASSPQGIAGANVLTF

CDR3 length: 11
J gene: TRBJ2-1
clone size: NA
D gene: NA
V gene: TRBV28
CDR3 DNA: TGTGCCAGCAGCTCCGGGGGTGAGCAGTTCTTC
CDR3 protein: CASSSGGEQFF

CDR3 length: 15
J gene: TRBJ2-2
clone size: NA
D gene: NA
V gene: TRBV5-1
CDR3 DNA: TGCGCCAGCAGCTCCATGGGACAGAACACCGGGGAGCTGTTTTTT
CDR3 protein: CASSSMGQNTGELFF

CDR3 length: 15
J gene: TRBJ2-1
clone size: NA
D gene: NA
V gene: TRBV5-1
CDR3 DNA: TGCGCCAGCAGCTTAGCGCTTTCCGGTTACAATGAGCAGTTCTTC
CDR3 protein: CASSLALSGYNEQFF

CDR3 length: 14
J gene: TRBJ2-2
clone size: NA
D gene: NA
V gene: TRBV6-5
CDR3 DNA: TGTGCCAGCACCCCCCGGTCCCTGTCCGGGGAGCTGTTTTTT
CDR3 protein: CASTPRSLSGELFF

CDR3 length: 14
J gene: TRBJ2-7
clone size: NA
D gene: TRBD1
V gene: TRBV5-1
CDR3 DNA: TGCGCCAGCAGCCCCACGGGACAGGAGTACGAGCAGTACTTC
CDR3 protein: CASSPTGQEYEQYF

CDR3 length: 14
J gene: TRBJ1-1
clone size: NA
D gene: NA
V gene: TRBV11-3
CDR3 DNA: TGTGCCAGCAGCTTAGGGAGGGCTAACACTGAAGCTTTCTTT
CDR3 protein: CASSLGRANTEAFF

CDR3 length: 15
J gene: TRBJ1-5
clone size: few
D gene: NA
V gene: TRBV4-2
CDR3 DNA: TGTGCCAGCAGCCTAGGACAGAGCGCCAATCAGCCCCAGCATTTT
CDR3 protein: CASSLGQSANQPQHF

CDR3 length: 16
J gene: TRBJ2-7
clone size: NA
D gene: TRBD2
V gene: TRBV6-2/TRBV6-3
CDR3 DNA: TGTGCCAGCAGCAGCAAACTAGCGGGGGGGCCCGGGGAGCAGTACTTC
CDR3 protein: CASSSKLAGGPGEQYF

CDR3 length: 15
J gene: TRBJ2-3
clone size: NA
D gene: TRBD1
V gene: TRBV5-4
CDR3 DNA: TGTGCCAGCAGCCACGGACAGGGAAACACAGATACGCAGTATTTT
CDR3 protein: CASSHGQGNTDTQYF

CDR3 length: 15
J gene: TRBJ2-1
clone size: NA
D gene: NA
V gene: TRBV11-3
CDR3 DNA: TGTGCCAGCAGCTTAGTTCGGGGGGCGCGGAATGAGCAGTTCTTC
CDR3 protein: CASSLVRGARNEQFF

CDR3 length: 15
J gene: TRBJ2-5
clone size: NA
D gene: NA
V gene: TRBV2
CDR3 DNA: TGTGCCAGCAGGTTGACTACCGCCCCCAGGGAGACCCAGTACTTC
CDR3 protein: CASRLTTAPRETQYF

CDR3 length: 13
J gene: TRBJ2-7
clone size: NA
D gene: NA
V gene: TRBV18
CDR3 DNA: TGTGCCAGCTCCGGGTACAAGGGGGACGAGCAGTACTTC
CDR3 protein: CASSGYKGDEQYF

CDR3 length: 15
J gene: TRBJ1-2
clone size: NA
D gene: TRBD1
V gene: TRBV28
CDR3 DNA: TGTGCCAGCACCGGGGCCGGGACAGGGGGCGGCGGCTACACCTTC
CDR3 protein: CASTGAGTGGGGYTF

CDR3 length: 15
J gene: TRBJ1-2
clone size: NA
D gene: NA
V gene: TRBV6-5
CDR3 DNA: TGTGCCAGCAGTTACTCGGCCTACGGGGTTTATGGCTACACCTTC
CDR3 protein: CASSYSAYGVYGYTF

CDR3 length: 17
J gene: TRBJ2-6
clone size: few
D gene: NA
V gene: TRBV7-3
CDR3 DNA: TGTGCCAGCAGCTTAAGCCTAAGGAGCTCTGGGGCCAACGTCCTGACTTTC
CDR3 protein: CASSLSLRSSGANVLTF

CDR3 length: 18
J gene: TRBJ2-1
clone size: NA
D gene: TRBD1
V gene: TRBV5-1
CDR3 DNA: TGCGCCAGCAAACAACCAAGTGGCGGGACAGGGACCTACAATGAGCAGTTCTTC
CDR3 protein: CASKQPSGGTGTYNEQFF

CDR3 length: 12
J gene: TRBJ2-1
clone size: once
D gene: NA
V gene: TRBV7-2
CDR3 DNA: TGTGCCAGCAGTTACAGGGTTCATGAGCAGTTCTTC
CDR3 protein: CASSYRVHEQFF

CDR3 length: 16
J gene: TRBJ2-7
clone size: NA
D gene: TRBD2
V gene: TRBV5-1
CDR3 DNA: TGCGCCAGCAGCTTGGAGCGGGGGGGGGTCTCCTACGAGCAGTACTTC
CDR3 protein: CASSLERGGVSYEQYF

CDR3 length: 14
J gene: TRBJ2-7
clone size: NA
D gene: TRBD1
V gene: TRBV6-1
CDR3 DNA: TGTGCCAGCAGTGAATACGGGACAGCCTACGAGCAGTACTTC
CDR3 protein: CASSEYGTAYEQYF

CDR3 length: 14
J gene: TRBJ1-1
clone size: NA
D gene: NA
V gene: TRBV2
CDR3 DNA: TGTGCCAGCAGTGAAAGGGCAGGGTACACTGAAGCTTTCTTT
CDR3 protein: CASSERAGYTEAFF

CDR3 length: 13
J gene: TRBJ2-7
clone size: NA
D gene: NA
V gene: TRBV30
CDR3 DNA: TGTGCCTGGAGTGTCCAGGGCGCCTACGAGCAGTACTTC
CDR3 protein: CAWSVQGAYEQYF